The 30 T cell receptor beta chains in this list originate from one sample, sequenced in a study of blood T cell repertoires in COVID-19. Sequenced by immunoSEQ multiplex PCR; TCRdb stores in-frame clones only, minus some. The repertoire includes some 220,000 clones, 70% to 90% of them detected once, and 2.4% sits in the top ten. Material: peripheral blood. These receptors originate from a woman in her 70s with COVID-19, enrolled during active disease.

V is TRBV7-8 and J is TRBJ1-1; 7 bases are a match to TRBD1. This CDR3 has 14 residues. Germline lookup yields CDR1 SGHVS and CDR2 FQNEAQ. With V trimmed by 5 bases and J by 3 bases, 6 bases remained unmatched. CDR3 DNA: TGTGCCAGCAGCCTACAACAGGGGTACACTGAAGCTTTCTTT. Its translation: CASSLQQGYTEAFF.

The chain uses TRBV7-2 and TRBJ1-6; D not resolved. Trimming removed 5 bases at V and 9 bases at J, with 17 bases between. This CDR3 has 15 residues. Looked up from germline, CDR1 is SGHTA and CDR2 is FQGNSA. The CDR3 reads CASSVDMAASSPLHF. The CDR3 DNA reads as TGTGCCAGCAGCGTAGATATGGCTGCCTCTTCACCCCTCCACTTT.

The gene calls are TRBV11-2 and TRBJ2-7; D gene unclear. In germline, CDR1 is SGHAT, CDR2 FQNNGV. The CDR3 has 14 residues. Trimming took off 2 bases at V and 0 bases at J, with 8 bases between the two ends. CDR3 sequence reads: CASSLRVYSYEQYF. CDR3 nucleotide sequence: TGTGCCAGCAGCTTACGGGTTTACTCCTACGAGCAGTACTTC.

CDR3 region: CASSEALRGIYGYTF. CDR3 sequence (DNA): TGTGCCAGCAGTGAAGCGCTTCGGGGTATCTATGGCTACACCTTC. The genes are TRBV6-1 and TRBJ1-2, with D hard to call. The CDR3 contains 15 residues. CDR1 and CDR2 (germline): MNHNS, SASEGT. Deletions cut 0 bases from V and 4 bases from J, with 12 bases between.

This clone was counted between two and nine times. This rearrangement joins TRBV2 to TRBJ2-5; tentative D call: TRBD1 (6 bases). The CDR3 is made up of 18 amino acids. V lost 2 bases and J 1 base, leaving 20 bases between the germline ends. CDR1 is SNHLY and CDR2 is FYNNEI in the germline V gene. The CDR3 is CASSEQGNTGPGQETQYF. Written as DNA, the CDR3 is TGTGCCAGCAGTGAACAGGGGAATACGGGGCCGGGCCAAGAGACCCAGTACTTC.

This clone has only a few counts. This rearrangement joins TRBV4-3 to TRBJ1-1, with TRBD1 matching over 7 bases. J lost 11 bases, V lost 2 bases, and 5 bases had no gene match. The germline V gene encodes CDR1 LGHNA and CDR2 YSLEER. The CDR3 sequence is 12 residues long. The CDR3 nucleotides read TGCGCCAGCAGCCAAAGGACAGGACGGGCTTTCTTT. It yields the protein CASSQRTGRAFF.

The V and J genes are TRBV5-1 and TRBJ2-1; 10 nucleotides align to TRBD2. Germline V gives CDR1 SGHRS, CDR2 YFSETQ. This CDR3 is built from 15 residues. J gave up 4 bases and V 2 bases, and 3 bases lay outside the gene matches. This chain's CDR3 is CASSFKTSGYNEQFF. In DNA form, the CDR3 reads TGCGCCAGCAGCTTCAAGACTAGCGGGTACAATGAGCAGTTCTTC.

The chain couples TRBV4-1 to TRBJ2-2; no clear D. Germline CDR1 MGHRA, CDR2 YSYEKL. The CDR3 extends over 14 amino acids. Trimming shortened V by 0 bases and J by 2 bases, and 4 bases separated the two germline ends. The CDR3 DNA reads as TGCGCCAGCAGCCAAGAGGCCAACACCGGGGAGCTGTTTTTT. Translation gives CASSQEANTGELFF.

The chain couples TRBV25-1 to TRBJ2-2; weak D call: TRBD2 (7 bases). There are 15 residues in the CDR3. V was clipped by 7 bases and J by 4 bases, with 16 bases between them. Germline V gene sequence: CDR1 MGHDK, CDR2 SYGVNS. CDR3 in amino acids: CASTTTGGITGELFF. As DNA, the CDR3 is TGTGCCAGCACTACGACGGGGGGCATCACCGGGGAGCTGTTTTTT. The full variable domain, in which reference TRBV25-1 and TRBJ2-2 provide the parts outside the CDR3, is EADIYQTPRYLVIGTGKKITLECSQTMGHDKMYWYQQDPGMELHLIHYSYGVNSTEKGDLSSESTVSRIRTEHFPLTLESARPSHTSQYLCASTTTGGITGELFFGEGSRLTVL.

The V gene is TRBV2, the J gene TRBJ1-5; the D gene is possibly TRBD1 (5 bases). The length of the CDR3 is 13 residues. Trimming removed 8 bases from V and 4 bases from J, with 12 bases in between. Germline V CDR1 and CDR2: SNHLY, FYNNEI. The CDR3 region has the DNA TGTGCCAGCGAAGCCCCAGGGAATCAGCCCCAGCATTTT. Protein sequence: CASEAPGNQPQHF.

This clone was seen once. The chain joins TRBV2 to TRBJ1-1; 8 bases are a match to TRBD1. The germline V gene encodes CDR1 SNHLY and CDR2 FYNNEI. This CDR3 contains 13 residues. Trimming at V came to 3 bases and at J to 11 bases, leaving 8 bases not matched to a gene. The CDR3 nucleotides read TGTGCCAGCAGTGACACGGGGCAGGGGGCCGCTTTCTTT. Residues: CASSDTGQGAAFF.

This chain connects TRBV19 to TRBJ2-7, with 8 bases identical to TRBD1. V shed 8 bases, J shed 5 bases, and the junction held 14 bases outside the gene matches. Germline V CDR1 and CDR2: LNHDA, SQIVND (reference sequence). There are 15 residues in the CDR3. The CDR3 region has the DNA TGTGCCAGTGCCTCACGAGGACAGGGTCGCGACGAGCAGTACTTC. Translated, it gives CASASRGQGRDEQYF. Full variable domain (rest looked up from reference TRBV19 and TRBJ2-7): DGGITQSPKYLFRKEGQNVTLSCEQNLNHDAMYWYRQDPGQGLRLIYYSQIVNDFQKGDIAEGYSVSREKKESFPLTVTSAQKNPTAFYLCASASRGQGRDEQYFGPGTRLTVT.

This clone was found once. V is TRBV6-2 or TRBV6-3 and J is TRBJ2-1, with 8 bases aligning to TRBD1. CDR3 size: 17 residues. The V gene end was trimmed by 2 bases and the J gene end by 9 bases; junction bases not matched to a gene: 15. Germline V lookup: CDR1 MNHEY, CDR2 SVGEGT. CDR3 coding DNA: TGTGCCAGCAGTTACCCCCTGGCAGGGGGCCCAAGGGTTGAGCAGTTCTTC. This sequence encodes CASSYPLAGGPRVEQFF.

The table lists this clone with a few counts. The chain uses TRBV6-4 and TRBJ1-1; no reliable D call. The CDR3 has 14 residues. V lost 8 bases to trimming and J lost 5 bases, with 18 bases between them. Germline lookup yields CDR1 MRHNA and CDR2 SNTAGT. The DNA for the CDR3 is TGTGCCAGCGAGAAGCCTAAGCGGGAAACTGAAGCTTTCTTT. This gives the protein CASEKPKRETEAFF.

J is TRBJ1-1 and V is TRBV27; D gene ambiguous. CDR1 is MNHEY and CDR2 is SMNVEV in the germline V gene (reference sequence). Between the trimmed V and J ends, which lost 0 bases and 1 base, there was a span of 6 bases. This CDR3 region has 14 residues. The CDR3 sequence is CASSLSRGNTEAFF. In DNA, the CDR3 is TGTGCCAGCAGTTTATCGAGAGGGAACACTGAAGCTTTCTTT.

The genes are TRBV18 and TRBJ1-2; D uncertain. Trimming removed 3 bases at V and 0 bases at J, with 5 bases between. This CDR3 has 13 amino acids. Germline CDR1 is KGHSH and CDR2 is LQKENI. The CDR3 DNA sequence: TGTGCCAGCTCACCTACGGCTAACTATGGCTACACCTTC. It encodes CASSPTANYGYTF.

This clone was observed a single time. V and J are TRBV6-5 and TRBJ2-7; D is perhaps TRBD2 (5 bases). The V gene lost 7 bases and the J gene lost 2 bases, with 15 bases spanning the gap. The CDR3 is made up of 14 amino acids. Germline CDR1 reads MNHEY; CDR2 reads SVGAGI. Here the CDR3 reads CASTQDGVPYEQYF. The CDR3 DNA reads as TGTGCCAGCACCCAGGACGGGGTGCCCTACGAGCAGTACTTC.

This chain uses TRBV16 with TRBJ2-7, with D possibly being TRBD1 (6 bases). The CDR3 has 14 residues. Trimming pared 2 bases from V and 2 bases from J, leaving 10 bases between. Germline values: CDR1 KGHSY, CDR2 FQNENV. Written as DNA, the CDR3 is TGTGCCAGCAGCCAACAAACAGGGCCCTACGAGCAGTACTTC. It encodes CASSQQTGPYEQYF.

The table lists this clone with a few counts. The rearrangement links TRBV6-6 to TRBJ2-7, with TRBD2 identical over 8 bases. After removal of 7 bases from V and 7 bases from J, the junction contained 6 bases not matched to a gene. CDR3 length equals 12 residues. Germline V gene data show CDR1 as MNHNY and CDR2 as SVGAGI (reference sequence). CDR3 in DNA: TGTGCCAGCAAACCGGGAGGGGGGGAGCAGTACTTC. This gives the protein CASKPGGGEQYF.

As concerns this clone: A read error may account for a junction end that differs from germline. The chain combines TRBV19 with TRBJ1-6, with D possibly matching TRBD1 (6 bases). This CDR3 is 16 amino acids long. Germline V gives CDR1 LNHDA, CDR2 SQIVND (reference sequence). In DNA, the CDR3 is TGTGCCAGTAGTTTAGACGGGACACATAATAATTCACCCCTCCACTTT. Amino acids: CASSLDGTHNNSPLHF. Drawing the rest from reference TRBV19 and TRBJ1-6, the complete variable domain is DGGITQSPKYLFRKEGQNVTLSCEQNLNHDAMYWYRQDPGQGLRLIYYSQIVNDFQKGDIAEGYSVSREKKESFPLTVTSAQKNPTAFYLCASSLDGTHNNSPLHFGNGTRLTVT.

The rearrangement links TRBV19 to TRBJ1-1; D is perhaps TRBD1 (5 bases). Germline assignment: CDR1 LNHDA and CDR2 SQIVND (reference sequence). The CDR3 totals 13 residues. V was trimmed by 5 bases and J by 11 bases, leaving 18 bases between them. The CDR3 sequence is CASSFTTGTMAFF. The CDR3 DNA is TGTGCCAGTAGTTTCACCACCGGGACTATGGCTTTCTTT.

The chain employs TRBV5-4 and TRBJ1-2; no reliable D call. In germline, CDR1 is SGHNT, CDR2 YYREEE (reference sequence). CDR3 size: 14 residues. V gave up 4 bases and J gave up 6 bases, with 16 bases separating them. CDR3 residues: CASSLSEGRHGYTF. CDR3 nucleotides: TGTGCCAGCAGCCTTTCGGAGGGCAGGCATGGCTACACCTTC.

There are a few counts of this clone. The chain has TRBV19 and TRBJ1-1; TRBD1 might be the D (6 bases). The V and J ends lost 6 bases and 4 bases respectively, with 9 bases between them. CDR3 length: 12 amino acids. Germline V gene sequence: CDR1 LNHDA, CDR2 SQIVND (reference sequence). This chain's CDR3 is CASRGQLTEAFF. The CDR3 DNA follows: TGTGCCAGTAGAGGACAGCTCACTGAAGCTTTCTTT. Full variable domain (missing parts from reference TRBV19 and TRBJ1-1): DGGITQSPKYLFRKEGQNVTLSCEQNLNHDAMYWYRQDPGQGLRLIYYSQIVNDFQKGDIAEGYSVSREKKESFPLTVTSAQKNPTAFYLCASRGQLTEAFFGQGTRLTVV.

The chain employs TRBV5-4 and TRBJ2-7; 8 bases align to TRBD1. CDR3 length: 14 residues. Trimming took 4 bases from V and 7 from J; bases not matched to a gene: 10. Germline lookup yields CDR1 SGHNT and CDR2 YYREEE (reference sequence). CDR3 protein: CASSATGAEREQYF. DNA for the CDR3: TGTGCCAGCAGCGCGACAGGGGCGGAAAGGGAGCAGTACTTC. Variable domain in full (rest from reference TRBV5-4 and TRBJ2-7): ETGVTQSPTHLIKTRGQQVTLRCSSQSGHNTVSWYQQALGQGPQFIFQYYREEENGRGNFPPRFSGLQFPNYSSELNVNALELDDSALYLCASSATGAEREQYFGPGTRLTVT.

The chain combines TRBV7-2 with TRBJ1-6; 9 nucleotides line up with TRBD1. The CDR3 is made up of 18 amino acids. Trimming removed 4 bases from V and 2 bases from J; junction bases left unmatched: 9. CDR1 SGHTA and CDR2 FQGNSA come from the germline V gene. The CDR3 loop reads CASSYTGTGYPYNSPLHF. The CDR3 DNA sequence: TGTGCCAGCAGCTATACCGGGACAGGGTACCCCTATAATTCACCCCTCCACTTT. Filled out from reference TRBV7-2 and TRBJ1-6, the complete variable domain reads GAGVSQSPSNKVTEKGKDVELRCDPISGHTALYWYRQSLGQGLEFLIYFQGNSAPDKSGLPSDRFSAERTGGSVSTLTIQRTQQEDSAVYLCASSYTGTGYPYNSPLHFGNGTRLTVT.

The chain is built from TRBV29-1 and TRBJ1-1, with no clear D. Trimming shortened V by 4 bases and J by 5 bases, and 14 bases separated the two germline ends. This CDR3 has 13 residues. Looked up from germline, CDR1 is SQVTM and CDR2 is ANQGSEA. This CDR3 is CSVVAARGTEAFF. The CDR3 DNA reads TGCAGCGTTGTGGCAGCTCGGGGTACTGAAGCTTTCTTT.

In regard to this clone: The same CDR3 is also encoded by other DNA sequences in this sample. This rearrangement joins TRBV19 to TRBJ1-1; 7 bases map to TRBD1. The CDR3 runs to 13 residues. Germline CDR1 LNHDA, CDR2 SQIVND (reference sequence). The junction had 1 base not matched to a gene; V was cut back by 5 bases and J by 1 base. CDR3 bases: TGTGCCAGTAGTCGACAGGGGAACACTGAAGCTTTCTTT. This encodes CASSRQGNTEAFF.

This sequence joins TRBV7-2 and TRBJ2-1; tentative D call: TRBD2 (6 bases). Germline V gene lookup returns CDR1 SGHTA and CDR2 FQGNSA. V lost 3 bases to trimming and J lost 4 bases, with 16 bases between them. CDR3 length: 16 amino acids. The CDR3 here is CASSLGPPRGYNEQFF. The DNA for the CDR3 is TGTGCCAGCAGCTTGGGTCCGCCCCGGGGGTACAATGAGCAGTTCTTC.

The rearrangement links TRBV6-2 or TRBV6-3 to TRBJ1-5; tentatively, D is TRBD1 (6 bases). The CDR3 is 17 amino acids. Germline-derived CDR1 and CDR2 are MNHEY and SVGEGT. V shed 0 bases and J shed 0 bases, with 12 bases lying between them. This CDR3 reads CASSYSLRQDSNQPQHF. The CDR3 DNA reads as TGTGCCAGCAGTTACTCCCTGCGACAGGATAGCAATCAGCCCCAGCATTTT.

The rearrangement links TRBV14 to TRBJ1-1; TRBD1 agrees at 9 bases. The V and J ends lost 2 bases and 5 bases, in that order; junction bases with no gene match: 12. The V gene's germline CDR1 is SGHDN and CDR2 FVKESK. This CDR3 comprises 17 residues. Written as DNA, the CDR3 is TGTGCCAGCAGCCAAACCGGGACAGGGACCCTAAAGACTGAAGCTTTCTTT. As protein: CASSQTGTGTLKTEAFF.